Listed here are 13 T cell receptor beta chains from one sample, sequenced in a study of T cell changes during pregnancy in multiple sclerosis. TCRdb's table, derived via immunoSEQ multiplex PCR, lists solely in-frame clones and lacks some. The repertoire has around 62,000 clones, approximately 90% of them found once; the top ten carry 2.5%. Sequenced here: peripheral blood, sampled in the first trimester of pregnancy. These TCRs come from a female donor with multiple sclerosis, enrolled in a pregnancy study.

This clone has a handful of counts. CDR3 in amino acids: CASSSQGVGTEAFF. The CDR3 nucleotides read TGTGCCAGCAGCTCACAGGGTGTTGGCACTGAAGCTTTCTTT. This chain uses TRBV13 with TRBJ1-1; maybe TRBD1 (6 bases). The germline V gene encodes CDR1 PRHDT and CDR2 FYEKMQ (reference sequence). The CDR3 is 14 amino acids. The V end lost 4 bases, the J end lost 4 bases, and 13 bases lay between the germline ends.

V usage is TRBV7-7 and J usage is TRBJ2-3; D ambiguous. The CDR3 sequence is 14 residues long. Trimming took 1 base from V and 1 from J, leaving 6 bases between them. CDR1 is SSHAT, CDR2 FNYEAQ, per germline (reference sequence). CDR3 sequence reads: CASSLGAGTDTQYF. CDR3 in DNA: TGTGCCAGCAGCTTAGGGGCAGGCACAGATACGCAGTATTTT.

V and J are TRBV5-5 and TRBJ2-6; possibly TRBD1 for D (5 bases). CDR3 length equals 18 residues. Germline CDR1 and CDR2: SGHKS and YYEKEE (reference sequence). The germline V and J ends were trimmed by 4 bases and 1 base, with 18 bases remaining between them. The CDR3: CASSQHWGKGSGANVLTF. CDR3 DNA sequence: TGTGCCAGCAGCCAGCACTGGGGAAAGGGGTCTGGGGCCAACGTCCTGACTTTC.

V and J are TRBV18 and TRBJ1-1; D unclear. V was shortened by 3 bases and J by 4 bases, with 9 bases between the two germline ends. CDR3 size: 13 residues. The germline V gene has CDR1 KGHSH and CDR2 LQKENI. The CDR3: CASSPIEGTEAFF. CDR3 nucleotide sequence: TGTGCCAGCTCACCCATCGAGGGCACTGAAGCTTTCTTT.

The chain has TRBV9 and TRBJ2-3; the match to TRBD2 covers 9 bases. Germline values: CDR1 SGDLS, CDR2 YYNGEE. This CDR3 has 15 amino acids. V dropped 2 bases and J dropped 4; count of bases not matched to a gene: 5. This CDR3 reads CASSVSGSNPDTQYF. CDR3 bases: TGTGCCAGCAGCGTTAGCGGGAGTAATCCAGATACGCAGTATTTT.

V and J are TRBV7-8 and TRBJ2-1; 7 bases agree with TRBD2. The CDR3 has 16 amino acids. Trimming cost V 3 bases and J 0 bases; bases outside gene matches: 5. From germline, CDR1 is SGHVS and CDR2 FQNEAQ. CDR3 nucleotide sequence: TGTGCCAGCAGCTTGACTAGCCTCAGCTCCTACAATGAGCAGTTCTTC. It codes for CASSLTSLSSYNEQFF.

CDR3 protein: CASSLGIAGGKANTQYF. The DNA of the CDR3 is TGTGCCAGCAGCTTGGGGATAGCGGGGGGGAAGGCGAATACGCAGTATTTT. This chain links TRBV7-9 with TRBJ2-3; 11 positions match TRBD2. V lost 3 bases to trimming and J lost 7 bases; unmatched junction nucleotides: 12. CDR1 SEHNR and CDR2 FQNEAQ come from the germline V gene (reference sequence). The CDR3 runs 17 residues.

This clone has a single count. The V call is TRBV18, the J call TRBJ2-1; 7 bases map to TRBD2. CDR1 KGHSH and CDR2 LQKENI come from the germline V gene. This CDR3 region has 15 residues. Trimming cost V 2 bases and J 6 bases; bases outside gene matches: 7. Written as DNA, the CDR3 is TGTGCCAGCTCACCATTAGGCGGGAGCGCCAATGAGCAGTTCTTC. It is translated as CASSPLGGSANEQFF.

This clone was observed a few times. V and J are TRBV19 and TRBJ1-1; 7 bases are a match to TRBD1. CDR3 length: 14 residues. From germline, CDR1 is LNHDA and CDR2 SQIVND (reference sequence). V dropped 5 bases and J dropped 0; count of bases not matched to a gene: 3. CDR3 coding DNA: TGTGCCAGTAGTGAGACAGGGCTGAACACTGAAGCTTTCTTT. It is translated as CASSETGLNTEAFF.

J is TRBJ2-1 and V is TRBV6-1; tentatively, D is TRBD2 (5 bases). The CDR3 length is 15 residues. Trimming stripped 4 bases from V and 1 base from J, with 11 bases between. Germline CDR1 MNHNS, CDR2 SASEGT. The DNA for the CDR3 is TGTGCCAGCAGTGTCGCGGACTCTTCCTACAATGAGCAGTTCTTC. Translating gives CASSVADSSYNEQFF.

This sequence joins TRBV19 and TRBJ2-7; a weak D match, TRBD2 (5 bases). The germline V gene encodes CDR1 LNHDA and CDR2 SQIVND (reference sequence). The V end was cut by 8 bases, the J end by 1 base, with 15 bases between. The CDR3 has 14 residues. The CDR3 nucleotides are TGTGCCAGTCCCCCAGAGGGAAAATCCTACGAGCAGTACTTC. Its translation: CASPPEGKSYEQYF.

CDR3 nucleotides: TGTGCCAGTATGGGACAGAACTATGGCTACACCTTC. Its protein product is CASMGQNYGYTF. The chain couples TRBV19 to TRBJ1-2, with 7 bases identical to TRBD1. This CDR3 has 12 amino acids. Germline V CDR1 and CDR2: LNHDA, SQIVND (reference sequence). Germline trimming cut 7 bases from V and 2 bases from J; bases unmatched to any gene: 1.

The rearrangement joins TRBV5-1 to TRBJ2-7, with 11 positions matching TRBD2. Germline assignment: CDR1 SGHRS and CDR2 YFSETQ. V gave up 1 base and J gave up 2 bases; unmatched junction bases: 5. The CDR3 spans 16 residues. This CDR3 reads CASSLLGSGGAYEQYF. In DNA, the CDR3 is TGCGCCAGCAGCTTGTTGGGTAGCGGGGGGGCCTACGAGCAGTACTTC.